Following are 15 T cell receptor beta chains from one sample sequenced in a study of blood T cell repertoires in COVID-19. TCRdb keeps only in-frame clones here, not all; method: immunoSEQ multiplex PCR. Here the sample spans a few hundred thousand clones, about 88% being singletons. The sample taken for sequencing was peripheral blood. The origin of the receptors is a woman between 55 and 75 years old with acute or convalescent COVID-19.

The V gene is TRBV5-4, the J gene TRBJ1-2, with TRBD1 as a possible D gene (6 bases). CDR1 is SGHNT, CDR2 YYREEE, per germline (reference sequence). The CDR3 covers 14 residues. V was shortened by 3 bases and J by 8 bases, with 17 bases between the two germline ends. The DNA for the CDR3 is TGTGCCAGCAGCTCGAGGGGGGGGCCGGTGGGCTACACCTTC. Amino acids: CASSSRGGPVGYTF.

The chain joins TRBV6-5 to TRBJ1-5, with TRBD1 as a possible D gene (5 bases). This CDR3 has 15 amino acids. The ends were cut back, 4 bases at V and 0 bases at J, with 10 bases in the middle. CDR1 is MNHEY and CDR2 is SVGAGI in the germline V gene. The CDR3 DNA is TGTGCCAGCAGTTCGGGACTGGATAGCAATCAGCCCCAGCATTTT. It is translated as CASSSGLDSNQPQHF.

In its sample, this clone was seen once. This chain uses TRBV4-3 with TRBJ1-1; TRBD1 agrees at 8 bases. The CDR3 runs to 13 residues. J gave up 9 bases and V 1 base, and 4 bases lay outside the gene matches. The V gene's germline CDR1 is LGHNA and CDR2 YSLEER. The chain's CDR3 is CASSQGQGAQAFF. The DNA of the CDR3 is TGCGCCAGCAGCCAAGGGCAGGGGGCACAAGCTTTCTTT.

The chain combines TRBV7-9 with TRBJ2-7; no clear D. The CDR3 has 16 residues. In germline, CDR1 is SEHNR, CDR2 FQNEAQ (reference sequence). Trimming left V 0 bases short and J 0 bases short, with 12 bases between. This chain's CDR3 is CASSLALFMASYEQYF. In DNA form, the CDR3 reads TGTGCCAGCAGCTTAGCCCTCTTCATGGCCTCCTACGAGCAGTACTTC. The whole variable domain, filled in from reference TRBV7-9 and TRBJ2-7, reads DTGVSQNPRHKITKRGQNVTFRCDPISEHNRLYWYRQTLGQGPEFLTYFQNEAQLEKSRLLSDRFSAERPKGSFSTLEIQRTEQGDSAMYLCASSLALFMASYEQYFGPGTRLTVT.

The CDR3 sequence: CASSDRGNQPQHF. CDR3 nucleotide sequence: TGTGCCAGCAGTGACAGGGGCAATCAGCCCCAGCATTTT. The chain couples TRBV28 to TRBJ1-5; 7 nucleotides line up with TRBD1. Germline V gene sequence: CDR1 MDHEN, CDR2 SYDVKM. The V and J ends lost 5 bases and 2 bases, in that order; junction bases with no gene match: 0. The CDR3 is 13 residues long.

The genes are TRBV6-6 and TRBJ1-4; no definite D call. Trimming cost V 2 bases and J 5 bases, with 12 bases left between them. The CDR3 is 15 amino acids. Germline CDR1 is MNHNY and CDR2 is SVGAGI (reference sequence). The CDR3, as DNA: TGTGCCAGCAGTTACCTGGGCAGGAGGAATGAAAAACTGTTTTTT. As protein: CASSYLGRRNEKLFF.

This sequence joins TRBV18 and TRBJ1-5; maybe TRBD1 (5 bases). Germline values: CDR1 KGHSH, CDR2 LQKENI. CDR3 length: 17 residues. Trimming removed 4 bases from V and 0 bases from J, with 16 bases in between. This CDR3 reads CASSRFGVTASNQPQHF. CDR3 DNA sequence: TGTGCCAGCTCACGTTTCGGTGTGACAGCTAGCAATCAGCCCCAGCATTTT.

This chain joins TRBV10-3 and TRBJ1-5, with 8 bases fitting TRBD1. Germline V CDR1 and CDR2: ENHRY, SYGVKD. The CDR3 totals 15 residues. The J segment lost 4 bases and the V segment lost 2 bases, leaving 4 bases of the junction unmatched. As DNA, the CDR3 is TGTGCCATCAGTGAGCCAGGACAGGGTAATCAGCCCCAGCATTTT. Protein sequence: CAISEPGQGNQPQHF.

The chain carries TRBV7-2 and TRBJ1-6, with 8 bases identical to TRBD1. Germline-derived CDR1 and CDR2 are SGHTA and FQGNSA. This CDR3 has 17 amino acids. V trimming: 3 bases; J trimming: 5 bases; junction bases outside the gene matches: 9. The chain's CDR3 is CASSFPLTGEHNSPLHF. The CDR3 nucleotides read TGTGCCAGCAGCTTCCCCCTGACAGGGGAACATAATTCACCCCTCCACTTT.

The J gene is TRBJ1-1, the V gene TRBV7-3; TRBD1 agrees at 7 bases. The CDR3 covers 15 residues. V was pared by 6 bases and J by 1 base, with 8 bases of the junction left unmatched. From germline, CDR1 is SGHTA and CDR2 FQGTGA. CDR3 coding DNA: TGTGCCAGCAGACCAGGGGGTGGGAGGAACACTGAAGCTTTCTTT. Translation gives CASRPGGGRNTEAFF.

The rearrangement uses TRBV11-2 and TRBJ1-1; D is possibly TRBD1 (5 bases). The CDR3 is 14 residues long. Germline assignment: CDR1 SGHAT and CDR2 FQNNGV. V lost 2 bases and J lost 1, with 8 bases in between. CDR3 coding DNA: TGTGCCAGCAGCTTAAGGGGCAGGAACACTGAAGCTTTCTTT. Protein: CASSLRGRNTEAFF.

The V gene is TRBV5-1, the J gene TRBJ2-1; TRBD1 aligns across 10 bases. The CDR3 sequence is 16 residues long. V gave up 5 bases and J gave up 0 bases; unmatched junction bases: 5. CDR1 is SGHRS, CDR2 YFSETQ, per germline. The CDR3 DNA follows: TGCGCCAGCAGACAAAGGACAGGGGGCTCCTACAATGAGCAGTTCTTC. Translation: CASRQRTGGSYNEQFF.

The chain is built from TRBV27 and TRBJ1-1; 7 bases line up with TRBD1. The V gene end was trimmed by 3 bases and the J gene end by 3 bases; junction bases not matched to a gene: 4. The CDR3 totals 14 residues. Germline values: CDR1 MNHEY, CDR2 SMNVEV (reference sequence). Here the CDR3 reads CASSFVQGYTEAFF. The CDR3 DNA sequence: TGTGCCAGCAGTTTCGTACAGGGGTACACTGAAGCTTTCTTT.

The V call is TRBV7-8, the J call TRBJ2-4, with a tentative D call TRBD1 (8 bases). The length of the CDR3 is 16 residues. V gave up 1 base and J gave up 2 bases, with 12 bases separating them. Looked up from germline, CDR1 is SGHVS and CDR2 is FQNEAQ. The CDR3 region is CASSLDRGGTKNIQYF. For the CDR3, the DNA is TGTGCCAGCAGCTTAGACAGGGGGGGGACCAAAAACATTCAGTACTTC.

The chain employs TRBV5-1 and TRBJ2-2; 8 nucleotides agree with TRBD2. Germline V lookup: CDR1 SGHRS, CDR2 YFSETQ. CDR3 size: 14 residues. Unmatched junction bases numbered 2, after V lost 0 bases and J lost 7 bases. CDR3 residues: CASSLALAVGELFF. The CDR3 coding sequence is TGCGCCAGCAGCTTGGCACTAGCGGTCGGGGAGCTGTTTTTT.